This TCR beta chain was sequenced in a study of blood T cell repertoires in COVID-19. About the study: COVID-19 samples, acute and convalescent, were from the United States, Italy and Spain. T cells, B-cell-depleted T cells, or PBMCs provided the cDNA or gDNA that served as material.

Sequencing used immunoSEQ multiplex PCR; TCRdb keeps in-frame clones, though not all of them. The sample has about 72,000 clones, about 88% seen once. This CDR3 is 14 amino acids long. The junction had 3 bases not matched to a gene; V was cut back by 3 bases and J by 0 bases. Germline values: CDR1 GTSNPN, CDR2 SVGIG (reference sequence). The chain employs TRBV30 and TRBJ2-5; 8 bases are shared with TRBD2. The sample was peripheral blood. The clonotype comes from a human donor in a cohort sampled during active COVID-19. The CDR3 region has the DNA TGTGCCTGGAGGGCTAGCGGGCACCAAGAGACCCAGTACTTC. Amino acids: CAWRASGHQETQYF.